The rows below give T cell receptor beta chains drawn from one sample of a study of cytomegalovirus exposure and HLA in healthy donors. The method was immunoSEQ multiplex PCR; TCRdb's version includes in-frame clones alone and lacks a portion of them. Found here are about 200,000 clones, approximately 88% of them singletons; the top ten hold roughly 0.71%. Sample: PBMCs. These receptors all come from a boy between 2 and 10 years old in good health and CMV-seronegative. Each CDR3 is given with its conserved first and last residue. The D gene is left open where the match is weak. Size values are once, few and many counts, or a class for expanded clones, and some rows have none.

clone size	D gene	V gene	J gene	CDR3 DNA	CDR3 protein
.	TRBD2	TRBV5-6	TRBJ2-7	TGTGCCAGCAGCCTCGGGAGGACCTACGAGCAGTACTTC	CASSLGRTYEQYF
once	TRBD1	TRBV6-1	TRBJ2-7	TGTGCCAGCGCAGGGGGCTACGAGCAGTACTTC	CASAGGYEQYF
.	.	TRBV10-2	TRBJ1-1	TGCGCCAGCAGTGCGGAGAAGAACACTGAAGCTTTCTTT	CASSAEKNTEAFF
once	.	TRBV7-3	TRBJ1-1	TGTGCCAGCAGCACCTACGGGACACCCAACACTGAAGCTTTCTTT	CASSTYGTPNTEAFF
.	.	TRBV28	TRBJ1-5	TGTGCCACCCTAGGGGCCTTAAACCGTCCCCAGCATTTT	CATLGALNRPQHF
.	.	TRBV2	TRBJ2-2	TGTGCCAGCAGGCAGGACTACCCGAACACCGGGGAGCTGTTTTTT	CASRQDYPNTGELFF
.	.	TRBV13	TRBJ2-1	TGTGCCAGCAGCTCGCACAGCTCCTACAATGAGCAGTTCTTC	CASSSHSSYNEQFF
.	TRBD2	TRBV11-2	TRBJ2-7	TGTGCCAGCAGCTTAACCGGCGGCGGGAGAACATCCTACGAGCAGTACTTC	CASSLTGGGRTSYEQYF
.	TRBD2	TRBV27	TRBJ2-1	TGTGCCAGCAGTCCATATGGGGGGGACAATGAGCAGTTCTTC	CASSPYGGDNEQFF
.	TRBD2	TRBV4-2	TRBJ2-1	TGTGCCAGCAGCCAATTAGCTGGTAGCGGGTTAAGCTCCTACAATGAGCAGTTCTTC	CASSQLAGSGLSSYNEQFF
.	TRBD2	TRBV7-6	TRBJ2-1	TGTGCCAGCAGCTTAACTTCCCGGACTAGCGGCCCCTACAATGAGCAGTTCTTC	CASSLTSRTSGPYNEQFF
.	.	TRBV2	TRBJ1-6	TGTGCCAGCAGTGAAGCCCCCGTCCCCGGGCCCCTCCACTTT	CASSEAPVPGPLHF
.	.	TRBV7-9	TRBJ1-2	TGTGCCAGCGGAAGGGGGTCTGGGGCCAACTATGGCTACACCTTC	CASGRGSGANYGYTF
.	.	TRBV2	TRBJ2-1	TGTGCCAGCGGGCTAGCGCCTTACAATGAGCAGTTCTTC	CASGLAPYNEQFF
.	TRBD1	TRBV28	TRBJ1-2	TGTGCCAGCACCCTACCCCTGGGACAGCACTATGGCTACACCTTC	CASTLPLGQHYGYTF
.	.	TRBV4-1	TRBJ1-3	TGCGCCAGCAGCCACTTAACAGGGACCTACTCTGGAAACACCATATATTTT	CASSHLTGTYSGNTIYF
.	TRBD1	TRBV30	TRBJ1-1	TGTGCCTGGAGACCGGGACAGGGGATGACTGAAGCTTTCTTT	CAWRPGQGMTEAFF
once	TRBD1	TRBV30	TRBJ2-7	TGTGCCTGGAGTCGGGACAGGGCGTACGAGCAGTACTTC	CAWSRDRAYEQYF
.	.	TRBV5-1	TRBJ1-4	TGCGCCAGCAGCTTACTCCCCCCGCAGGCTAATGAAAAACTGTTTTTT	CASSLLPPQANEKLFF
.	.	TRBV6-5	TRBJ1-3	TGTGCCAGCAGTTACTCAGAGACAACCTCTGGAAACACCATATATTTT	CASSYSETTSGNTIYF
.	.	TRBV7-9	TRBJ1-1	TGTTCCAGCAGCTTAGAGACAGTCCGCGGCACTGAAGCTTTCTTT	CSSSLETVRGTEAFF
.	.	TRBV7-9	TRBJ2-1	TGTGCCAGCGGACTCCCCCAAGTAATGAGCTCCTACAATGAGCAGTTCTTC	CASGLPQVMSSYNEQFF
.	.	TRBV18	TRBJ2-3	TGTGCCAGCTGGGGGGACGTGCGCACAGATACGCAGTATTTT	CASWGDVRTDTQYF
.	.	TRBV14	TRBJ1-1	TGTGCCAGCAGCGCGGGACCGAACACTGAAGCTTTCTTT	CASSAGPNTEAFF
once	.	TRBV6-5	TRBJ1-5	TGTGCCAGCAGTCCGAACGGACAGTTTGCGGGGCCCCAGCATTTT	CASSPNGQFAGPQHF
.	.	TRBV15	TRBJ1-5	TGTGCCACCAGCACCCCAGGAATTAGCAATCAGCCCCAGCATTTT	CATSTPGISNQPQHF
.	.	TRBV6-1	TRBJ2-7	TGTGCCACTTTTAGGGGCTACGAGCAGTACTTC	CATFRGYEQYF
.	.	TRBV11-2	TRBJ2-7	TGTGCCAGCAGCTTAGGTATGTTCTACGAGCAGTACTTC	CASSLGMFYEQYF
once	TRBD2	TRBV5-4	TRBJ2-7	TGTGCCAGCAGTTCGACTAGCGTGTCCTACGAGCAGTACTTC	CASSSTSVSYEQYF
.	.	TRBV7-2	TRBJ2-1	TGTGCCAGCAGGGAAGAGCCCACTAGCAATGAGCAGTTCTTC	CASREEPTSNEQFF
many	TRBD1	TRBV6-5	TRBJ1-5	TGTGCCAGCAGGACAGGGGGTTCCAATCAGCCCCAGCATTTT	CASRTGGSNQPQHF
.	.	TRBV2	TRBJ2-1	TGTGCCAGCACAGGTTGGCTTTACAATGAGCAGTTCTTC	CASTGWLYNEQFF
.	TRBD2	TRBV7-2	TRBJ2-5	TGTGCCAGCAGTCTGACTAGCGGGGAAGGGACCCAGTACTTC	CASSLTSGEGTQYF
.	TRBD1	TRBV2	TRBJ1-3	TGTGCCAGCAGTGAAGCGGGGACAGCGGTTTCAAACACCATATATTTT	CASSEAGTAVSNTIYF
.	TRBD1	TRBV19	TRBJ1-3	TGTGCCAGTAGTATGGCGGGACAGGACTCTGGAAACACCATATATTTT	CASSMAGQDSGNTIYF
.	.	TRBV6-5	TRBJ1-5	TGTGCCAGCAGTTACTCAGGGGGAATTAGTCAGCCCCAGCATTTT	CASSYSGGISQPQHF
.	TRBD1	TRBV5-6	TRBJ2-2	TGTGCCAGCAGCTTCCCGGACAGGGACACCGGGGAGCTGTTTTTT	CASSFPDRDTGELFF
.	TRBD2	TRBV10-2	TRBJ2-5	TGCGCCAGCAGAAAGGGACTAGCCGAAGAGACCCAGTACTTC	CASRKGLAEETQYF
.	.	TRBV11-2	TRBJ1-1	TGTGCCAGCAGCGCGTCGACGGGGAGTTGGAACACTGAAGCTTTCTTT	CASSASTGSWNTEAFF
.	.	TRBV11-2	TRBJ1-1	TGTGCCAGCAGCTTAGATCGGGACACTGAAGCTTTCTTT	CASSLDRDTEAFF
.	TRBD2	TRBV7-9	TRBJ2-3	TGTGCCAGCAGCCCGGGACTAGCGGGCGGCCTTCAAGATACGCAGTATTTT	CASSPGLAGGLQDTQYF
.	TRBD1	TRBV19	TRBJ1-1	TGTGCCAGTAGAGCGAGACAGGGTGAAACTGAAGCTTTCTTT	CASRARQGETEAFF
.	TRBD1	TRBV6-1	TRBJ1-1	TGTGCCAGCAGTTCCACAGGGGGCTCTGAAGCTTTCTTT	CASSSTGGSEAFF
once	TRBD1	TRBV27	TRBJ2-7	TGTGCCAGCCGCGGACAGGGCTACGAGCAGTACTTC	CASRGQGYEQYF
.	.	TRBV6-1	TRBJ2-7	TGTGCCAGCAGTGAAGGGGCGGGAATGGCCTACGAGCAGTACTTC	CASSEGAGMAYEQYF
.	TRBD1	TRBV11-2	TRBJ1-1	TGTGCCAGCAGCTCGACAGGGAACCACGAAGCTTTCTTT	CASSSTGNHEAFF
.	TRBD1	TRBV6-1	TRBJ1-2	TGTGCCAGCAGTGACCGGGACAGGGGTAACTATGGCTACACCTTC	CASSDRDRGNYGYTF
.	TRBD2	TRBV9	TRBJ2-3	TGTGCCAGCAGCGGACCTAGCGGGGGGGCCTCGGATACGCAGTATTTT	CASSGPSGGASDTQYF
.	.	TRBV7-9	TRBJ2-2	TGTGCCAGCAGCTGGCCAGGGGAAACAACCGGGGAGCTGTTTTTT	CASSWPGETTGELFF
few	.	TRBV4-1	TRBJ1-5	TGCGCCAGCAGCCAAGATCTACGGCAGCCCCAGCATTTT	CASSQDLRQPQHF
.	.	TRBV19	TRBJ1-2	TGTGCCAGTAGTATAGAGGACACTTACTATGGCTACACCTTC	CASSIEDTYYGYTF
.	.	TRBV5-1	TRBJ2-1	TGCGCCAGCAGCTTGGGCCTGAGCAATGAGCAGTTCTTC	CASSLGLSNEQFF
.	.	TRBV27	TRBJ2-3	TGTGCCAGCGCGAACCAGGGGGATACGCAGTATTTT	CASANQGDTQYF
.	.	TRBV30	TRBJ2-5	TGTGCCTGGAGTGTAATGCGGGCAGCCCGAGGTGGGACCCAGTACTTC	CAWSVMRAARGGTQYF
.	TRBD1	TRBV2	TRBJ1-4	TGTGCCAGCAGTGGAACCGCCAGGGGGAATGAAAAACTGTTTTTT	CASSGTARGNEKLFF
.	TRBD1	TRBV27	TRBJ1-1	TGTGCCAGCAGCAGTAGGGACAGGGTAAATGGGACTGAAGCTTTCTTT	CASSSRDRVNGTEAFF
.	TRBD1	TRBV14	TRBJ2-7	TGTGCCAGCAGTTACCGGGACAGGGGTAACCACGAGCAGTACTTC	CASSYRDRGNHEQYF
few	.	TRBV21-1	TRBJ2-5	TGTGCCAGCAGCAAGGGACTAGCGGGGGGGCTAGAGACCCAGTACTTC	CASSKGLAGGLETQYF
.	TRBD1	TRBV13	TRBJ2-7	TGTGCCAGCAGGCCGGGACAGGGACTCGGCGAGCAGTACTTC	CASRPGQGLGEQYF